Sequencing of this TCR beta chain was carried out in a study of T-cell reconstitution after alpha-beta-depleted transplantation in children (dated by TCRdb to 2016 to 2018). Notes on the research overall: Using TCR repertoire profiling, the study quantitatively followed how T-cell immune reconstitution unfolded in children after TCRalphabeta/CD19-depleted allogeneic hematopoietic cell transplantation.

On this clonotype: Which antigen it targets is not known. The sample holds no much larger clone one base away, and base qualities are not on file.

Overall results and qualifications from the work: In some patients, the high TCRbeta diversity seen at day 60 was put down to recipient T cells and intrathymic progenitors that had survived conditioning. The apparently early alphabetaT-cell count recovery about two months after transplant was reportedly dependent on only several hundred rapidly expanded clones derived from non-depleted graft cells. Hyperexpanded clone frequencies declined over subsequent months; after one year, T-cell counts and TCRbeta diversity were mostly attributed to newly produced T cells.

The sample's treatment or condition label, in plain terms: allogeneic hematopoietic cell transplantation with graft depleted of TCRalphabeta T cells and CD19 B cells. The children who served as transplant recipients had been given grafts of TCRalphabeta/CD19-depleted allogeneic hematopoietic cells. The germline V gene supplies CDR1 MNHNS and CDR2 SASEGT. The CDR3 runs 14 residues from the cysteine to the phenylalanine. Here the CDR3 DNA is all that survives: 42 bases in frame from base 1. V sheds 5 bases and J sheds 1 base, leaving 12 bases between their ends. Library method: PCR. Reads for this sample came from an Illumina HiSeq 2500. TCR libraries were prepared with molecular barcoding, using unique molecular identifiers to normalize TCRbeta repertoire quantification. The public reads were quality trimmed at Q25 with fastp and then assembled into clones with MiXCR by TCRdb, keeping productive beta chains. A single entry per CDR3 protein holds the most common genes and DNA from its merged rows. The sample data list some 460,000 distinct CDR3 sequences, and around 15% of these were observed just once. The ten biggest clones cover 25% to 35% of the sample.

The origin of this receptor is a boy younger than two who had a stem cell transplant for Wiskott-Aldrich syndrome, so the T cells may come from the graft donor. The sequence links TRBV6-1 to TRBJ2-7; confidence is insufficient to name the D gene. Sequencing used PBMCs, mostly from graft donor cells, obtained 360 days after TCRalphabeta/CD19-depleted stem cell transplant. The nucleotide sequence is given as TGTGCCAGCAGTCCACGGTTAGAATCCTACGAGCAGTACTTC. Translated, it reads CASSPRLESYEQYF.